This paragraph reports one TCR beta chain. This sample is part of a study of shared clonotypes between healthy human individuals. CD45RO-negative cells were positively selected for CCR7, leaving out terminally differentiated effector memory CD45RA+ cells. Assay used: immunoSEQ multiplex PCR; TCRdb lists only in-frame clones, some missing. The profile shows millions of clones, about 95% of them singletons. Per the germline V gene, CDR1 is MNHEY and CDR2 is SVGAGI. CDR3 length: 15 amino acids. Losses at the gene ends were 6 bases for V and 0 bases for J; bases not matched to a gene: 3. Material for sequencing was naive CD8+ T cells sorted from blood. This sequence joins TRBV6-5 and TRBJ2-3; 10 bases match TRBD2. The clonotype comes from a man aged 18 to 29 in good health. The CDR3 reads CASRLAGSSTDTQYF. The DNA of the CDR3 is TGTGCCAGCAGACTAGCGGGGTCTAGCACAGATACGCAGTATTTT.